This is a list of T cell receptor beta chains from one sample in a study of blood T cell repertoires in COVID-19. The protocol was immunoSEQ multiplex PCR, while the TCRdb copy is restricted to in-frame clones and leaves out a portion. This sample has about 88,000 clones; 85% to 95% occur once, and the top ten carry about 1.7%. Specimen: peripheral blood. These receptor sequences come from a man aged 55 to 70 with acute or convalescent COVID-19. The CDR3 runs from the conserved cysteine through the conserved F or W. A D gene is named only where the DNA matches it firmly. The size field is filled for only some rows; it gives once, few, many or a size class.

len: 17
v_gene: TRBV10-3
d_gene: -
j_gene: TRBJ2-5
abundance: -
CDR3aa: CAISESGAGGDRETQYF
CDR3nt: TGTGCCATCAGTGAGTCGGGCGCTGGGGGCGATCGGGAGACCCAGTACTTC

len: 15
v_gene: TRBV3-1/TRBV3-2
d_gene: -
j_gene: TRBJ2-7
abundance: -
CDR3aa: CASSQDPGFSYEQYF
CDR3nt: TGTGCCAGCAGCCAAGACCCGGGTTTCTCCTACGAGCAGTACTTC

len: 14
v_gene: TRBV11-2
d_gene: -
j_gene: TRBJ1-6
abundance: -
CDR3aa: CASRRSSYNSPLHF
CDR3nt: TGTGCCAGCAGGAGAAGCTCCTATAATTCACCCCTCCACTTT

len: 14
v_gene: TRBV10-3
d_gene: TRBD1
j_gene: TRBJ2-5
abundance: -
CDR3aa: CAIRSDRVQETQYF
CDR3nt: TGTGCCATCAGATCCGACAGGGTTCAAGAGACCCAGTACTTC

len: 14
v_gene: TRBV5-1
d_gene: -
j_gene: TRBJ1-2
abundance: -
CDR3aa: CASSSSTGDYGYTF
CDR3nt: TGCGCCAGCAGTTCCTCAACGGGGGACTATGGCTACACCTTC

len: 14
v_gene: TRBV7-2
d_gene: TRBD2
j_gene: TRBJ2-7
abundance: -
CDR3aa: CASSPLAGALEQYF
CDR3nt: TGTGCCAGCAGCCCACTAGCGGGAGCGTTAGAGCAGTACTTC

len: 13
v_gene: TRBV11-3
d_gene: -
j_gene: TRBJ2-1
abundance: -
CDR3aa: CASSSQMDNEQFF
CDR3nt: TGTGCCAGCAGCTCGCAGATGGACAATGAGCAGTTCTTC

len: 15
v_gene: TRBV6-1
d_gene: -
j_gene: TRBJ2-1
abundance: -
CDR3aa: CASSEASLAYNEQFF
CDR3nt: TGTGCCAGCAGTGAAGCGTCACTAGCCTACAATGAGCAGTTCTTC

len: 14
v_gene: TRBV6-6
d_gene: TRBD1
j_gene: TRBJ1-2
abundance: few
CDR3aa: CASSGTVRTYGYTF
CDR3nt: TGTGCCAGCAGTGGGACAGTAAGAACATATGGCTACACCTTC

len: 14
v_gene: TRBV5-5
d_gene: -
j_gene: TRBJ2-2
abundance: -
CDR3aa: CASSLAGGTGELFF
CDR3nt: TGTGCCAGCAGCTTGGCCGGTGGTACCGGGGAGCTGTTTTTT

len: 15
v_gene: TRBV11-2
d_gene: TRBD2
j_gene: TRBJ2-7
abundance: few
CDR3aa: CASSQPGLAGYEQYF
CDR3nt: TGTGCCAGCAGCCAACCGGGACTAGCAGGCTACGAGCAGTACTTC

len: 13
v_gene: TRBV18
d_gene: -
j_gene: TRBJ2-7
abundance: -
CDR3aa: CASSPDLTYEQYF
CDR3nt: TGTGCCAGCTCCCCCGACTTAACCTACGAGCAGTACTTC

len: 16
v_gene: TRBV15
d_gene: TRBD1
j_gene: TRBJ2-7
abundance: -
CDR3aa: CATSRRRDRGGYEQYF
CDR3nt: TGTGCCACCAGCAGGCGGCGGGACAGGGGCGGGTACGAGCAGTACTTC

len: 14
v_gene: TRBV5-6
d_gene: -
j_gene: TRBJ2-3
abundance: -
CDR3aa: CASSFRGGTDTQYF
CDR3nt: TGTGCCAGCAGCTTCAGGGGAGGCACAGATACGCAGTATTTT

len: 14
v_gene: TRBV19
d_gene: -
j_gene: TRBJ1-1
abundance: -
CDR3aa: CASSVNRENTEAFF
CDR3nt: TGTGCCAGTAGTGTTAACAGGGAGAACACTGAAGCTTTCTTT

len: 14
v_gene: TRBV5-1
d_gene: -
j_gene: TRBJ1-2
abundance: -
CDR3aa: CASSSLGDYSGYTF
CDR3nt: TGCGCCAGCAGCTCCCTCGGGGACTATAGCGGCTACACCTTC